This T cell receptor beta chain originates from a study of control samples from healthy donors and cancer patients (dated by TCRdb to the early 2020s). The library was built by means of the immunoSEQ multiplex PCR assay. As stored in TCRdb, this immuneACCESS dataset retains in-frame rearrangements with V and J assigned. A fraction of the clones does not appear; measured against another copy, unresolved V genes explain less than half of the discrepancy, and the remainder lacks a known reason. This sample lists 95,000 to 150,000 clones; roughly 89% were detected once. The ten largest make up over 10% of the sample. The germline V gene gives CDR1 as KGHSH and CDR2 as LQKENI. The germline V and J ends show losses of 6 bases and 0 bases respectively, and no gene match explains 5 bases of the junction. From its cysteine to its phenylalanine, the CDR3 spans 16 amino acids. Only CDR3 DNA is held: 48 bases, read in frame from base 1.

As for this clone: Its antigen specificity is not known. Base qualities are not recorded, but no much larger clone differs from it by a single base.

The sample comprised blood. This TCR was recovered from a man aged 30 to 39 in good health. The chain is encoded by TRBV18 joined to TRBJ2-2; 9 middle bases align to TRBD1. CDR3 protein: CASSQGQGTNTGELFF. The sequenced DNA is TGTGCCAGCTCCCAAGGACAGGGGACGAACACCGGGGAGCTGTTTTTT.